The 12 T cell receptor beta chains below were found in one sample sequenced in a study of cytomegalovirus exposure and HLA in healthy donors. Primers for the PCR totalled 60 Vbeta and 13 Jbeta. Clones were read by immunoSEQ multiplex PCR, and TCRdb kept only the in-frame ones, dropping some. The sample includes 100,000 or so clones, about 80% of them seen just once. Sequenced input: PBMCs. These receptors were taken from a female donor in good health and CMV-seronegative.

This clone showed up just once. CDR3 bases: TGTGCCAGCAGCTTAGTCGGTAGCAATCAGCCCCAGCATTTT. Translated, it gives CASSLVGSNQPQHF. This chain uses TRBV7-9 with TRBJ1-5; D gene unclear. CDR1 is SEHNR and CDR2 is FQNEAQ in the germline V gene (reference sequence). The length of the CDR3 is 14 residues. Trimming cost V 1 base and J 0 bases, with 4 bases left between them.

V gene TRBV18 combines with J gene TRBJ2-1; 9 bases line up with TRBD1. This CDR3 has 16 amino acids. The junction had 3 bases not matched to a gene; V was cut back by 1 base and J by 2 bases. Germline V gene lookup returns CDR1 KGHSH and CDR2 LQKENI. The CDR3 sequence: CASSPLRQGAYNEQFF. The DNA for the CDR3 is TGTGCCAGCTCACCACTGAGACAGGGGGCCTACAATGAGCAGTTCTTC.

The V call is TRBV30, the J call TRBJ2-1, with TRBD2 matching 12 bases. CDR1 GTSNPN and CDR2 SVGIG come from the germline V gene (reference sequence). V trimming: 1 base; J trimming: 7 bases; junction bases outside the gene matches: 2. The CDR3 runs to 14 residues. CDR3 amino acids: CAWSGGTSGNEQFF. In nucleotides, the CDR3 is TGTGCCTGGAGTGGTGGGACTAGCGGGAATGAGCAGTTCTTC.

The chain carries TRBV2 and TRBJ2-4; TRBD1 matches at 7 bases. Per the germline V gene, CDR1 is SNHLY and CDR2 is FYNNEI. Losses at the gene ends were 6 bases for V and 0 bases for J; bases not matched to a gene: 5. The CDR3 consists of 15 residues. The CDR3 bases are TGTGCCAGCAGCTTGACAGGGCTAGCCAAAAACATTCAGTACTTC. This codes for CASSLTGLAKNIQYF.

The CDR3 nucleotides are TGCAGCGTTGAACAGGGCCCTGGTGAGCAGTTCTTC. This codes for CSVEQGPGEQFF. The chain has TRBV29-1 and TRBJ2-1, with D maybe TRBD1 (5 bases). Germline V lookup: CDR1 SQVTM, CDR2 ANQGSEA. Trimming pared 2 bases from V and 9 bases from J, leaving 11 bases between. The CDR3 runs 12 residues.

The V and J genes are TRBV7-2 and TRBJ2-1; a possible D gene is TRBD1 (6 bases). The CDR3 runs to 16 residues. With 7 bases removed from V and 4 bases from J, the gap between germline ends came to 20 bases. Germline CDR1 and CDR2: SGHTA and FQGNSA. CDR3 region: CASKGGGGTLYNEQFF. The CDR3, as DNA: TGTGCCAGCAAAGGGGGTGGTGGGACACTATACAATGAGCAGTTCTTC.

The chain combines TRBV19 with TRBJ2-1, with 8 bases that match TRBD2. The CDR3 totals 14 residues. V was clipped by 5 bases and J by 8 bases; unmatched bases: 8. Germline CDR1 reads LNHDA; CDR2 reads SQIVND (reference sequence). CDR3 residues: CASSPEAGGYEQFF. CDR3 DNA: TGTGCCAGTAGTCCTGAGGCGGGGGGTTATGAGCAGTTCTTC.

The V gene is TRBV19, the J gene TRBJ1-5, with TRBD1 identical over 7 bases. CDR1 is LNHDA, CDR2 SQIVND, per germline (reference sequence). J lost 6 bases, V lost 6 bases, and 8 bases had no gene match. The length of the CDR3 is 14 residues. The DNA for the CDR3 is TGTGCCAGTAGAACTCAGGGGGTTGGTCAGCCCCAGCATTTT. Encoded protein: CASRTQGVGQPQHF.

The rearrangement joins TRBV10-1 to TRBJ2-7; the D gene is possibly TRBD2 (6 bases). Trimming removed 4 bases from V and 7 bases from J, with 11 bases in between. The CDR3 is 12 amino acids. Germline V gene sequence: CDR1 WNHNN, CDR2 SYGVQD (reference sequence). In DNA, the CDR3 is TGCGCCAGCAGTGTACTAGCAGGAGAGCAGTACTTC. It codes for CASSVLAGEQYF.

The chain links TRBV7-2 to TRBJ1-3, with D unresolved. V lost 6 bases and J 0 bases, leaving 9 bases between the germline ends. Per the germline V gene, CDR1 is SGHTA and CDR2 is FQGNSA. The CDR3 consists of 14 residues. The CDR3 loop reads CASSPYGSGNTIYF. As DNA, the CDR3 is TGTGCCAGCAGTCCCTACGGCTCTGGAAACACCATATATTTT. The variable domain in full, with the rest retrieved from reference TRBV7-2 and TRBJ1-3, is GAGVSQSPSNKVTEKGKDVELRCDPISGHTALYWYRQSLGQGLEFLIYFQGNSAPDKSGLPSDRFSAERTGGSVSTLTIQRTQQEDSAVYLCASSPYGSGNTIYFGEGSWLTVV.

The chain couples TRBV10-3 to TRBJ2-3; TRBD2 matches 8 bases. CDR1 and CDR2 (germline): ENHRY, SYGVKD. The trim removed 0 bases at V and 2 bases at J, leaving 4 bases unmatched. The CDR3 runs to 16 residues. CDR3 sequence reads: CAISESRGGYTDTQYF. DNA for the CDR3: TGTGCCATCAGTGAGTCTCGCGGGGGGTACACAGATACGCAGTATTTT.

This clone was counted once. The CDR3, as DNA: TGTGCCAGCAGTTACTCGACCCCGACAGTCTCCTACGAGCAGTACTTC. Its translation: CASSYSTPTVSYEQYF. The chain joins TRBV6-5 to TRBJ2-5; D possibly corresponds to TRBD1 (5 bases). Near its end, the DNA agrees better with TRBJ2-7, so the J call may be wrong. The CDR3 runs to 16 residues. CDR1 and CDR2 (germline): MNHEY, SVGAGI.